Given below is one TCR beta chain in context. The CDR3 covers 13 residues. V lost 0 bases and J lost 3, with 5 bases in between. Germline V gives CDR1 KGHSH, CDR2 LQKENI. The data derive from a study of cytotoxic CD8 clonotypes in ibrutinib-treated CLL. Generated by immunoSEQ multiplex PCR, the TCRdb table keeps only in-frame clones and is missing some. This sample has about 160,000 clones, with over 65% found just once. This sequence joins TRBV18 and TRBJ1-2; D ambiguous. This material consisted of PBMCs, taken after 12 months of ibrutinib treatment. This TCR was recovered from a human donor with chronic lymphocytic leukemia. Written as DNA, the CDR3 is TGTGCCAGCTCACCACCGGGGTACTATGGCTACACCTTC. Translated: CASSPPGYYGYTF.